What follows are 28 T cell receptor beta chains derived from one specimen sequenced in a study of regulatory T cells in long-lasting Graves disease. Assembly of TCR beta libraries relied on iRepertoire HTBI primers together with Arm-PCR of CDR3 regions. TCRdb re-derived calls from the multiplex PCR reads in MiXCR, one entry per CDR3 protein. The sample includes 680,000 or so distinct CDR3 sequences, roughly 16% seen only once; the top ten take approximately 18%. Time point described: newly diagnosed GD, antithyroid drugs for less than 3 months. Following extraction of RNA from PBMCs, that RNA was used to make the TCR library. These records were also assigned to another study, of T cells in Graves' hyperthyroidism and ophthalmopathy.

The sequenced sample was peripheral blood mononuclear cells (PBMCs), obtained at new diagnosis, from a patient treated with antithyroid drugs. These receptors came from a woman in her twenties or thirties with Graves disease.

This clonotype has ten or more counts. The chain couples TRBV30 to TRBJ2-3; maybe TRBD1 (5 bases). The germline V gene has CDR1 GTSNPN and CDR2 SVGIG (reference sequence). This CDR3 is 9 amino acids long. The V gene lost 8 bases and the J gene lost 5 bases, with 5 bases spanning the gap. The CDR3, as DNA: TGTGCCCAGGGAGATACGCAGTATTTT. Its protein product is CAQGDTQYF.

A few counts support this clonotype. V gene TRBV28 combines with J gene TRBJ1-1; 10 bases map to TRBD1. J was trimmed by 5 bases and V by 6 bases; bases with no gene match: 6. The CDR3 totals 14 residues. The germline V gene encodes CDR1 MDHEN and CDR2 SYDVKM. The CDR3 reads CASRSGQGWTEAFF. DNA for the CDR3: TGTGCCAGCAGATCGGGACAGGGGTGGACTGAAGCTTTCTTT.

The J gene is TRBJ2-5, the V gene TRBV30; D unresolved. The CDR3 sequence is 15 residues long. CDR1 is GTSNPN and CDR2 is SVGIG in the germline V gene (reference sequence). The V end lost 1 base, the J end lost 5 bases, and 17 bases lay between the germline ends. CDR3 sequence reads: CAWSESVGRRETQYF. The CDR3 region has the DNA TGTGCCTGGAGTGAGTCGGTGGGTCGTCGGGAGACCCAGTACTTC.

The genes are TRBV4-2 and TRBJ2-1; D gene uncertain. Germline CDR1 is LGHNA and CDR2 is YNFKEQ. CDR3 length equals 11 residues. V was pared by 1 base and J by 10 bases, with 5 bases between. The CDR3 region has the DNA TGTGCCAGCAGCCAAGGGACCGAGCAGTTCTTC. It translates to CASSQGTEQFF.

This clonotype has only a few counts. The V call is TRBV6-2 or TRBV6-3, the J call TRBJ1-5, with D unresolved. This CDR3 is 15 amino acids long. CDR1 is MNHEY and CDR2 is SVGEGT in the germline V gene. Trimming removed 0 bases at V and 7 bases at J, with 13 bases between. The CDR3 coding sequence is TGTGCCAGCAGTTACTCTAGTGTCCCGGGGCAGCCCCAGCATTTT. It encodes CASSYSSVPGQPQHF.

This clonotype was detected many times. This chain uses TRBV29-1 with TRBJ2-7; 7 positions match TRBD1. CDR1 is SQVTM, CDR2 ANQGSEA, per germline. V was clipped by 4 bases and J by 7 bases; unmatched bases: 7. The CDR3 runs 12 residues. The CDR3 DNA is TGCAGCGTTGTCCGACAGGGTCGGGAGCAGTACTTC. Protein product: CSVVRQGREQYF.

The chain links TRBV7-8 to TRBJ2-3, with TRBD2 matching over 8 bases. The CDR3 runs to 14 residues. With V trimmed by 5 bases and J by 5 bases, 6 bases remained unmatched. Germline CDR1 SGHVS, CDR2 FQNEAQ. The DNA for the CDR3 is TGTGCCAGCAGCCTACTGACTAGCGAAGATACGCAGTATTTT. Protein: CASSLLTSEDTQYF.

This clonotype turned up a few times. This chain joins TRBV20-1 and TRBJ2-3; 12 bases are a match to TRBD2. CDR3 length: 15 residues. Germline CDR1 and CDR2: DFQATT and SNEGSKA (reference sequence). The J segment lost 6 bases and the V segment lost 3 bases, leaving 7 bases of the junction unmatched. CDR3 bases: TGCAGTGCTAGCTCGACTAGCGGGAGACTGGATACGCAGTATTTT. This translates into CSASSTSGRLDTQYF.

This clonotype was counted a few times. The chain couples TRBV6-5 to TRBJ1-5; D is unclear. V lost 4 bases and J 3 bases, leaving 7 bases between the germline ends. This CDR3 region has 13 residues. CDR1 is MNHEY, CDR2 SVGAGI, per germline. This CDR3 is CASSSQTNQPQHF. CDR3 bases: TGTGCCAGCAGTTCACAGACCAATCAGCCCCAGCATTTT.

The sample holds many counts of this clonotype. The chain carries TRBV27 and TRBJ2-7; a weak D match, TRBD2 (5 bases). The germline CDR1 and CDR2 sequences are MNHEY and SMNVEV (reference sequence). V lost 2 bases, J lost 3 bases, and 8 bases lay in between. CDR3 length: 13 amino acids. The DNA of the CDR3 is TGTGCCAGCAGTTTAGGACTGAACTACGAGCAGTACTTC. Its translation: CASSLGLNYEQYF.

The sample holds a few counts of this clonotype. The genes are TRBV2 and TRBJ2-7, with a possible D match to TRBD2 (6 bases). Germline CDR1 is SNHLY and CDR2 is FYNNEI. This CDR3 has 14 amino acids. Trimming left V 7 bases short and J 0 bases short, with 13 bases between. Here the CDR3 reads CASKNTGVSYEQYF. Here the CDR3 DNA reads TGTGCCAGCAAGAACACGGGAGTCTCCTACGAGCAGTACTTC.

V is TRBV7-2 and J is TRBJ2-1; 11 nucleotides agree with TRBD2. CDR1 SGHTA and CDR2 FQGNSA come from the germline V gene. V lost 2 bases, J lost 7 bases, and 7 bases stayed unmatched. The CDR3 runs 16 residues. The CDR3, as DNA: TGTGCCAGCAGCTTAATCAGTAGCGGGGGGGCTAATGAGCAGTTCTTC. Translation gives CASSLISSGGANEQFF.

This clonotype was counted between two and nine times. The chain has TRBV3-1 and TRBJ2-1; perhaps TRBD2 as D (5 bases). Per germline, CDR1 LGHDT and CDR2 YNNKEL (reference sequence). The CDR3 contains 16 residues. Trimming took off 4 bases at V and 3 bases at J, with 16 bases between the two ends. The CDR3 sequence: CASSPGKRSNYNEQFF. The CDR3 DNA reads as TGTGCCAGCAGCCCTGGTAAGCGGTCAAACTACAATGAGCAGTTCTTC.

This clonotype occurred many times. The V gene is TRBV25-1, the J gene TRBJ1-1; D unclear. With 5 bases removed from V and 1 base from J, the gap between germline ends came to 11 bases. The CDR3 contains 14 residues. The V gene's germline CDR1 is MGHDK and CDR2 SYGVNS. The DNA of the CDR3 is TGTGCCAGCAGTCGCGTCAGCGCGAACACTGAAGCTTTCTTT. Translating gives CASSRVSANTEAFF.

This clonotype was seen ten or more times. The chain couples TRBV27 to TRBJ1-4; 7 nucleotides agree with TRBD1. Germline values: CDR1 MNHEY, CDR2 SMNVEV (reference sequence). The CDR3 runs to 14 residues. The trim removed 6 bases at V and 8 bases at J, leaving 9 bases unmatched. DNA for the CDR3: TGTGCCAGCAGCCCCGGGACAGTAGTAGAAAAACTGTTTTTT. This gives the protein CASSPGTVVEKLFF.

This clonotype was counted many times. This chain joins TRBV12-3 or TRBV12-4 and TRBJ2-1, with TRBD2 matching 11 bases. Losses at the gene ends were 6 bases for V and 7 bases for J; bases not matched to a gene: 8. The CDR3 has 15 residues. CDR3 protein: CASRTAGTSGNEQFF. The CDR3, as DNA: TGTGCCAGCAGAACCGCCGGGACTAGCGGTAATGAGCAGTTCTTC.

This rearrangement joins TRBV7-9 to TRBJ2-5; TRBD1 is a possible D gene (7 bases). With 5 bases removed from V and 1 base from J, the gap between germline ends came to 17 bases. Germline V lookup: CDR1 SEHNR, CDR2 FQNEAQ (reference sequence). This CDR3 region has 16 residues. CDR3 DNA: TGTGCCAGCAGCCGCGGGACAGACTTACTCCAAGAGACCCAGTACTTC. This encodes CASSRGTDLLQETQYF.

This chain uses TRBV28 with TRBJ2-7; 7 bases agree with TRBD2. Germline lookup yields CDR1 MDHEN and CDR2 SYDVKM. The CDR3 contains 14 residues. Trimming removed 2 bases from V and 4 bases from J; junction bases left unmatched: 5. For the CDR3, the DNA is TGTGCCAGCAGTTTAAGTCAGGGAGGGTACGAGCAGTACTTC. Its translation: CASSLSQGGYEQYF.

This clonotype was picked up many times. The gene calls are TRBV7-9 and TRBJ2-5, with D hard to call. The germline gives CDR1 SEHNR, CDR2 FQNEAQ (reference sequence). The CDR3 runs to 13 residues. V lost 2 bases, J lost 2 bases, and 6 bases lay in between. CDR3 nucleotides: TGTGCCAGCAGCTTAACCACTCAAGAGACCCAGTACTTC. Translated: CASSLTTQETQYF.

J is TRBJ2-5 and V is TRBV5-1; 12 bases line up with TRBD2. The V and J ends lost 5 bases and 4 bases, in that order; junction bases with no gene match: 9. The CDR3 extends over 16 amino acids. Germline V CDR1 and CDR2: SGHRS, YFSETQ. As DNA, the CDR3 is TGCGCCAGCAGAGCCGAGGGACTAGCGGGCACAGAGACCCAGTACTTC. It specifies CASRAEGLAGTETQYF.

This clonotype was counted at least ten times. The rearrangement joins TRBV2 to TRBJ1-2, with unresolved D. Trimming left V 4 bases short and J 4 bases short, with 13 bases between. The CDR3 extends over 14 amino acids. Germline CDR1 and CDR2: SNHLY and FYNNEI. The CDR3 nucleotides are TGTGCCAGCAGTGCGGGGTGGCGGGGCTATGGCTACACCTTC. Translated: CASSAGWRGYGYTF.

This clonotype was recorded many times. V usage is TRBV12-3 or TRBV12-4 and J usage is TRBJ2-5; the D is unclear. The length of the CDR3 is 13 residues. V dropped 3 bases and J dropped 5 bases, with 10 bases sitting between them. The CDR3 spells CASSLNLRETQYF. CDR3 bases: TGTGCCAGCAGTTTGAATTTACGGGAGACCCAGTACTTC.

This clonotype was counted only a few times. The chain carries TRBV9 and TRBJ2-5; 8 positions match TRBD1. CDR3 length: 15 amino acids. CDR1 and CDR2 from the germline V gene are SGDLS and YYNGEE. V lost 4 bases and J lost 4; bases outside the gene matches: 9. The CDR3 protein is CASSPTGDAPETQYF. Written as DNA, the CDR3 is TGTGCCAGCAGCCCGACAGGGGACGCTCCAGAGACCCAGTACTTC.

This clonotype was detected ten times or more. This chain links TRBV12-3 or TRBV12-4 with TRBJ1-4; no firm D call. The CDR3 sequence is 13 residues long. V was cut by 3 bases and J by 3 bases, with 5 bases left in between. The CDR3 DNA sequence: TGTGCCAGCAGTTTGAGGGCTAATGAAAAACTGTTTTTT. Protein: CASSLRANEKLFF.

This clonotype was observed a handful of times. V is TRBV12-3 or TRBV12-4 and J is TRBJ1-4; D gene ambiguous. V lost 6 bases to trimming and J lost 8 bases, with 13 bases between them. The CDR3 spans 13 residues. In DNA, the CDR3 is TGTGCCAGCAGGACACGCGGGAGCGAAAAACTGTTTTTT. Residues: CASRTRGSEKLFF.

The sample holds many counts of this clonotype. This rearrangement joins TRBV20-1 to TRBJ2-1; 8 bases align to TRBD2. After removal of 5 bases from V and 4 bases from J, the junction contained 7 bases not matched to a gene. This CDR3 has 14 residues. From germline, CDR1 is DFQATT and CDR2 SNEGSKA (reference sequence). The CDR3 coding sequence is TGCAGTGCTGGGGGGCTAGCGGGTTACAATGAGCAGTTCTTC. It specifies CSAGGLAGYNEQFF.

The gene calls are TRBV5-1 and TRBJ2-3, with D perhaps being TRBD1 or TRBD2 (5 bases each). The V end lost 0 bases, the J end lost 2 bases, and 13 bases lay between the germline ends. This CDR3 has 16 residues. Germline V lookup: CDR1 SGHRS, CDR2 YFSETQ. The CDR3 DNA reads as TGCGCCAGCAGCTTGGGGGGGTCGGCGAACACAGATACGCAGTATTTT. Its protein product is CASSLGGSANTDTQYF.

CDR3 DNA sequence: TGCGCCAGCAGCTTTAGACAACTAGCGGACAGCGCCAGTGAGCAGTTCTTC. It codes for CASSFRQLADSASEQFF. The chain has TRBV5-1 and TRBJ2-1; 8 nucleotides match TRBD2. J lost 9 bases, V lost 2 bases, and 16 bases had no gene match. The CDR3 has 17 amino acids. CDR1 and CDR2 (germline): SGHRS, YFSETQ. The full variable domain, completed using reference TRBV5-1 and TRBJ2-1, is KAGVTQTPRYLIKTRGQQVTLSCSPISGHRSVSWYQQTPGQGLQFLFEYFSETQRNKGNFPGRFSGRQFSNSRSEMNVSTLELGDSALYLCASSFRQLADSASEQFFGPGTRLTVL.